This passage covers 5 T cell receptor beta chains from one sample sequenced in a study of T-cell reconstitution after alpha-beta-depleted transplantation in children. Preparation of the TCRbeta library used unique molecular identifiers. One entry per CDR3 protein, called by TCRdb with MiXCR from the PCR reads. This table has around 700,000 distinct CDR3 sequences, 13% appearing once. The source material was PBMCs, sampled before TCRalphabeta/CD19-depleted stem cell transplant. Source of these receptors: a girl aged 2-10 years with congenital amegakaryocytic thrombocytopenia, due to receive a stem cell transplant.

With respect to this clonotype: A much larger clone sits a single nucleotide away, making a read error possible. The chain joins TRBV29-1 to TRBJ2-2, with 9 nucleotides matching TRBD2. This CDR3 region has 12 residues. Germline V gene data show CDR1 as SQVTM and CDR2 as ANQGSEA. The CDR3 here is CSVLAGSGEPFF. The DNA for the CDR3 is TGCAGCGTTCTAGCGGGATCTGGGGAGCCGTTTTTT.

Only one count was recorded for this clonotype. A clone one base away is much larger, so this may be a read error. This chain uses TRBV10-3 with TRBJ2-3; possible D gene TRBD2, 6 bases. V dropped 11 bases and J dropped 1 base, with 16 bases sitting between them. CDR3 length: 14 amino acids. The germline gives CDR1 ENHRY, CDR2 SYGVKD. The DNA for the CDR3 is TGTGCCTCAACCTCCTCGGGAGGCACAGATACGCAGTATTTT. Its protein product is CASTSSGGTDTQYF.

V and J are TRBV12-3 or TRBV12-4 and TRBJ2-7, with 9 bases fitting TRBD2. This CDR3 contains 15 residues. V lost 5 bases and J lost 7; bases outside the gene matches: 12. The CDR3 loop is CASSVSGRATGEQYF. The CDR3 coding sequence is TGTGCCAGCAGTGTTAGCGGGAGAGCCACGGGGGAGCAGTACTTC.

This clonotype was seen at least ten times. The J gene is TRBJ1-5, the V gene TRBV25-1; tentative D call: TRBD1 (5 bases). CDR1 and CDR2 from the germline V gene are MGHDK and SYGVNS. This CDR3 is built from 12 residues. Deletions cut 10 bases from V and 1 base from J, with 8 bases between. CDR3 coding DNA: TGTGCCACCGAGGGGAGCAATCAGCCCCAGCATTTT. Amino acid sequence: CATEGSNQPQHF.

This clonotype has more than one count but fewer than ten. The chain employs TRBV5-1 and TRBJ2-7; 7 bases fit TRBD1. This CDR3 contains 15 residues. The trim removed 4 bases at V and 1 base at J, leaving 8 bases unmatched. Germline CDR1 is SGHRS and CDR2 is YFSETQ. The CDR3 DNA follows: TGCGCCAGCAGCCCCGGGACAGTCCCTTCCTACGAGCAGTACTTC. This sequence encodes CASSPGTVPSYEQYF.